Below, one T cell receptor beta chain is given with its context. This entry belongs to a study of OX40 agonist ivuxolimab in advanced cancers. Study as a whole: Ivuxolimab, an agonistic anti-OX40 (CD134) antibody, was given to patients. Prior anti-PD-1, anti-PD-L1 or anti-CTLA-4 therapy was allowed; more than 30% had some.

The cohort excluded patients with autoimmune disease history or systemic immunosuppression. This table comes from immunoSEQ multiplex PCR, and its TCRdb copy is limited to in-frame clones, with some not included. The profile shows 65,000 to 85,000 clones, roughly 90% of them singletons. Per the germline V gene, CDR1 is MGHRA and CDR2 is YSYEKL. The V gene end was trimmed by 1 base and the J gene end by 4 bases; junction bases not matched to a gene: 9. This CDR3 has 17 residues. This chain links TRBV4-1 with TRBJ1-1; 10 bases map to TRBD1. The origin of this receptor is an adult with an advanced solid tumor such as melanoma, head and neck, liver or kidney cancer. The sample consisted of CD4+ or CD8+ T cells sorted from blood, taken in a trial of the OX40 agonist ivuxolimab. CDR3: CASSQAPPTGGGTEAFF. Written as DNA, the CDR3 is TGCGCCAGCAGCCAAGCACCCCCGACAGGGGGCGGCACTGAAGCTTTCTTT.